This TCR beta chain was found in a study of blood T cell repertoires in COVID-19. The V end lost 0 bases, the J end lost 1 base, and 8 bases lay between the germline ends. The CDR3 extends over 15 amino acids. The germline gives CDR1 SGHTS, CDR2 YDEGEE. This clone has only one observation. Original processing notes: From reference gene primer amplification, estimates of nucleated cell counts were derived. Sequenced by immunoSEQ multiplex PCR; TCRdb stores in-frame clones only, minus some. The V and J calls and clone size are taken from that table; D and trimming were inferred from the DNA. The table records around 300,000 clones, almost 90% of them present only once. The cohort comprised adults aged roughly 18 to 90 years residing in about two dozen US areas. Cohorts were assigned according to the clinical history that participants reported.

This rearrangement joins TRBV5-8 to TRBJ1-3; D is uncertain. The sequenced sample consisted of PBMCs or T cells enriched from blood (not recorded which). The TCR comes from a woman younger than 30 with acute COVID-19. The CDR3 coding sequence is TGTGCCAGCAGCTTGGGGTGGGAGTCTGGAAACACCATATATTTT. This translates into CASSLGWESGNTIYF.